The TCR beta chain described here comes from a study of cytomegalovirus exposure and HLA in healthy donors. CDR3 length equals 14 residues. V dropped 3 bases and J dropped 5 bases, with 14 bases sitting between them. Per the germline V gene, CDR1 is MNHEY and CDR2 is SMNVEV (reference sequence). Repertoires were generated with immunoSEQ multiplex PCR, while TCRdb's copy carries only in-frame clones and drops some. This table holds 110,000 or so clones, roughly nine tenths found once. Sequenced: PBMCs. This TCR derives from a man aged 18-30 years in good health and CMV-seropositive. V gene TRBV27 combines with J gene TRBJ2-7, with D perhaps TRBD1 (6 bases). CDR3 loop: CASSFSGTNNEQYF. CDR3 nucleotides: TGTGCCAGCAGTTTCTCCGGGACAAACAACGAGCAGTACTTC.